The 30 T cell receptor beta chains below all came from one sample that was sequenced in a study of blood T cell repertoires in COVID-19 (dated by TCRdb to the early 2020s). Library creation used the immunoSEQ multiplex PCR assay. Entries here come from immuneACCESS through TCRdb and include only in-frame sequences with V and J called. Some clones fail to appear in such tables; in the studies checked, an unresolved V gene covers under half of the shortfall, and the cause of the remainder is unknown. The sample records over 250,000 clones, under 90% of which are singletons. Clones ranked in the top ten supply around a tenth of the sample. Source material: peripheral blood. The receptors here all came from a woman aged 45-65 years who had recovered from COVID-19.

V and J are TRBV28 and TRBJ2-2, with TRBD2 matching over 10 bases. Trimming at V came to 2 bases and at J to 5 bases, leaving 5 bases not matched to a gene. CDR3 length: 16 residues. The V gene's germline CDR1 is MDHEN and CDR2 SYDVKM. CDR3 coding DNA: TGTGCCAGCAGTTTAGTTCTAGCGGGAGAGACCGGGGAGCTGTTTTTT. Translation: CASSLVLAGETGELFF. Combining the CDR3 with reference TRBV28 and TRBJ2-2 gives the whole variable domain DVKVTQSSRYLVKRTGEKVFLECVQDMDHENMFWYRQDPGLGLRLIYFSYDVKMKEKGDIPEGYSVSREKKERFSLILESASTNQTSMYLCASSLVLAGETGELFFGEGSRLTVL.

V and J are TRBV12-3 or TRBV12-4 and TRBJ2-7; possibly TRBD1 for D (5 bases). CDR3 size: 13 residues. The V end lost 7 bases, the J end lost 3 bases, and 13 bases lay between the germline ends. DNA of the CDR3: TGTGCCAGCACCCCCAGGGCTAACTACGAGCAGTACTTC. As protein: CASTPRANYEQYF.

The gene calls are TRBV12-5 and TRBJ1-1; 7 bases align to TRBD1. Looked up from germline, CDR1 is LGHNT and CDR2 is FRNRAP. CDR3 length: 15 residues. The junction had 7 bases not matched to a gene; V was cut back by 5 bases and J by 1 base. This CDR3 is CASGPATGPNTEAFF. The CDR3, as DNA: TGTGCTAGTGGTCCCGCGACAGGGCCGAACACTGAAGCTTTCTTT. Complete variable domain (other parts from reference TRBV12-5 and TRBJ1-1): DARVTQTPRHKVTEMGQEVTMRCQPILGHNTVFWYRQTMMQGLELLAYFRNRAPLDDSGMPKDRFSAEMPDATLATLKIQPSEPRDSAVYFCASGPATGPNTEAFFGQGTRLTVV.

V is TRBV4-3 and J is TRBJ2-3; unclear D gene. The CDR3 totals 14 residues. The germline V gene has CDR1 LGHNA and CDR2 YSLEER. The V and J ends lost 1 base and 2 bases respectively, with 7 bases between them. Written as DNA, the CDR3 is TGCGCCAGCAGCCAAGGTCCACTCACAGATACGCAGTATTTT. It encodes CASSQGPLTDTQYF.

This clone turned up a few times. J is TRBJ2-7 and V is TRBV7-8, with 11 bases matching TRBD2. Looked up from germline, CDR1 is SGHVS and CDR2 is FQNEAQ. Trimming took 5 bases from V and 6 from J; bases not matched to a gene: 9. This CDR3 has 15 residues. The CDR3 coding sequence is TGTGCCAGCAGCCCGAGGGTAGCGGGGGGGCTCGAGCAGTACTTC. Residues: CASSPRVAGGLEQYF. Full variable domain (remainder filled in from reference TRBV7-8 and TRBJ2-7): GAGVSQSPRYKVAKRGQDVALRCDPISGHVSLFWYQQALGQGPEFLTYFQNEAQLDKSGLPSDRFFAERPEGSVSTLKIQRTQQEDSAVYLCASSPRVAGGLEQYFGPGTRLTVT.

This rearrangement joins TRBV3-1 (or the pseudogene TRBV3-2) to TRBJ1-1; TRBD1 matches 7 bases. Trimming cost V 4 bases and J 5 bases; bases outside gene matches: 7. The CDR3 spans 14 residues. The germline gives CDR1 LGHDT, CDR2 YNNKEL (reference sequence). DNA for the CDR3: TGTGCCAGCAGCCTAAGACAGGGAGGTACTGAAGCTTTCTTT. Its translation: CASSLRQGGTEAFF.

This clone was seen a single time. V gene TRBV28 combines with J gene TRBJ2-7, with TRBD1 matching over 10 bases. Germline V gene sequence: CDR1 MDHEN, CDR2 SYDVKM. The ends lost 7 bases at V and 4 bases at J; junction bases unmatched: 10. The CDR3 runs 15 residues. The CDR3 spells CASTLPTGGAYEQYF. The CDR3 coding sequence is TGTGCCAGCACCTTGCCGACAGGGGGCGCGTACGAGCAGTACTTC.

V gene TRBV3-1 (or the pseudogene TRBV3-2) combines with J gene TRBJ2-7; TRBD1 might be the D (5 bases). The germline gives CDR1 LGHDT, CDR2 YNNKEL (reference sequence). The CDR3 is made up of 14 amino acids. V was pared by 0 bases and J by 6 bases, with 12 bases between. Here the CDR3 DNA reads TGTGCCAGCAGCCAAGATCCAACCCAGGGCGAGCAGTACTTC. Protein product: CASSQDPTQGEQYF.

The genes are TRBV30 and TRBJ1-6; no definite D call. V was shortened by 1 base and J by 5 bases, with 6 bases between the two germline ends. CDR1 is GTSNPN and CDR2 is SVGIG in the germline V gene (reference sequence). The CDR3 covers 13 residues. CDR3 sequence (DNA): TGTGCCTGGAGTGCACGGGATAATTCACCCCTCCACTTT. Protein product: CAWSARDNSPLHF.

V gene TRBV6-5 combines with J gene TRBJ2-7, with 9 bases lining up with TRBD1. The V segment lost 6 bases and the J segment 4 bases; nucleotides outside the gene matches: 7. CDR1 is MNHEY, CDR2 SVGAGI, per germline. The CDR3 sequence is 14 residues long. The CDR3 loop reads CASSRGQGLYEQYF. Here the CDR3 DNA reads TGTGCCAGCAGCCGAGGACAGGGGTTATACGAGCAGTACTTC.

The chain employs TRBV28 and TRBJ2-7, with TRBD2 identical over 8 bases. The CDR3 runs to 14 residues. Germline V CDR1 and CDR2: MDHEN, SYDVKM. Trimming at V came to 7 bases and at J to 0 bases, leaving 5 bases not matched to a gene. CDR3 in DNA: TGTGCCAGCACCGTAGCGGGGCCCTCCTACGAGCAGTACTTC. Translation: CASTVAGPSYEQYF.

V is TRBV6-6 and J is TRBJ2-2, with D possibly matching TRBD1 (6 bases). V lost 5 bases to trimming and J lost 1 base, with 11 bases between them. The CDR3 has 15 residues. Germline CDR1 reads MNHNY; CDR2 reads SVGAGI (reference sequence). The CDR3 DNA reads TGTGCCAGCAGTAAATCAGGGGTGAACACCGGGGAGCTGTTTTTT. Translation gives CASSKSGVNTGELFF.

The genes are TRBV29-1 and TRBJ2-1; TRBD2 aligns across 7 bases. The CDR3 contains 14 residues. V lost 5 bases to trimming and J lost 3 bases; unmatched junction nucleotides: 7. The germline gives CDR1 SQVTM, CDR2 ANQGSEA. Here the CDR3 reads CSVPREANYNEQFF. DNA of the CDR3: TGCAGCGTTCCTCGGGAGGCCAACTACAATGAGCAGTTCTTC.

The chain has TRBV5-4 and TRBJ1-1; perhaps TRBD1 as D (5 bases). With 0 bases removed from V and 5 bases from J, the gap between germline ends came to 14 bases. CDR3 length: 15 residues. Germline CDR1 reads SGHNT; CDR2 reads YYREEE (reference sequence). The CDR3, as DNA: TGTGCCAGCAGCTTGGGCGGGGGACGGGATACTGAAGCTTTCTTT. It is translated as CASSLGGGRDTEAFF.

This rearrangement joins TRBV6-5 to TRBJ2-7, with D perhaps matching TRBD1 (5 bases). Germline-derived CDR1 and CDR2 are MNHEY and SVGAGI. Deletions cut 7 bases from V and 0 bases from J, with 7 bases between. The CDR3 totals 12 residues. The CDR3 DNA sequence: TGTGCCAGCACCGACAGCTCCTACGAGCAGTACTTC. It specifies CASTDSSYEQYF.

The V gene is TRBV6-5, the J gene TRBJ2-5; a weak D match, TRBD1 (6 bases). The CDR3 has 15 residues. CDR1 and CDR2 (germline): MNHEY, SVGAGI. V was trimmed by 5 bases and J by 1 base, leaving 14 bases between them. CDR3: CASSIRGRAQETQYF. In DNA form, the CDR3 reads TGTGCCAGCAGTATCAGGGGCCGCGCCCAAGAGACCCAGTACTTC.

The genes are TRBV5-6 and TRBJ2-1; 11 bases are a match to TRBD2. Per the germline V gene, CDR1 is SGHDT and CDR2 is YYEEEE. Unmatched junction bases numbered 11, after V lost 4 bases and J lost 8 bases. The CDR3 totals 16 residues. CDR3 amino acids: CASSVSSSGRGYEQFF. The DNA for the CDR3 is TGTGCCAGCAGCGTTAGCAGTAGCGGGAGGGGCTATGAGCAGTTCTTC.

The chain links TRBV6-5 to TRBJ1-6; TRBD1 matches at 9 bases. The CDR3 length is 15 residues. Germline V CDR1 and CDR2: MNHEY, SVGAGI. Unmatched junction bases numbered 7, after V lost 4 bases and J lost 9 bases. CDR3 coding DNA: TGTGCCAGCAGTTTAACCGGGACAGGGCGTTCACCCCTCCACTTT. It is translated as CASSLTGTGRSPLHF.

The J gene is TRBJ2-7, the V gene TRBV2; 15 positions agree with TRBD2. CDR1 and CDR2 (germline): SNHLY, FYNNEI. V lost 3 bases to trimming and J lost 4 bases; unmatched junction nucleotides: 7. The CDR3 totals 17 residues. The CDR3 nucleotides read TGTGCCAGCAGTGAGGTCCGGACTAGCGGGGGGGTGTACGAGCAGTACTTC. This encodes CASSEVRTSGGVYEQYF.

J is TRBJ2-1 and V is TRBV5-5, with D tentatively TRBD1 (6 bases). Germline V gene data show CDR1 as SGHKS and CDR2 as YYEKEE (reference sequence). This CDR3 is built from 16 residues. The V end was cut by 5 bases, the J end by 4 bases, with 19 bases between. The DNA for the CDR3 is TGTGCCAGCAGTAAGCTTGGCCAGGGGAGTTACAATGAGCAGTTCTTC. Translating it yields CASSKLGQGSYNEQFF.

The V and J genes are TRBV19 and TRBJ1-4, with 10 nucleotides matching TRBD1. CDR1 is LNHDA and CDR2 is SQIVND in the germline V gene (reference sequence). Trimming removed 3 bases from V and 7 bases from J; junction bases left unmatched: 5. This CDR3 comprises 15 residues. The CDR3 reads CASSILGQGSEKLFF. CDR3 DNA: TGTGCCAGTAGTATCCTGGGACAGGGGTCTGAAAAACTGTTTTTT.

The J gene is TRBJ1-1, the V gene TRBV28; D remains ambiguous. Trimming removed 8 bases at V and 3 bases at J, with 16 bases between. CDR1 is MDHEN, CDR2 SYDVKM, per germline. The CDR3 contains 14 residues. CDR3 region: CASLSGSEHTEAFF. In DNA, the CDR3 is TGTGCCAGCCTCTCCGGGAGTGAGCACACTGAAGCTTTCTTT.

The rearrangement uses TRBV10-3 and TRBJ2-2, with a weak D call TRBD1 (6 bases). The germline V gene has CDR1 ENHRY and CDR2 SYGVKD. The V end lost 7 bases, the J end lost 0 bases, and 12 bases lay between the germline ends. The CDR3 covers 15 residues. The CDR3 sequence is CAITRQASNTGELFF. The CDR3 DNA is TGTGCCATCACGCGACAGGCTTCGAACACCGGGGAGCTGTTTTTT.

The chain recombines TRBV7-2 with TRBJ2-5; D is perhaps TRBD2 (6 bases). This CDR3 has 13 amino acids. The V end lost 5 bases, the J end lost 5 bases, and 12 bases lay between the germline ends. CDR1 is SGHTA, CDR2 FQGNSA, per germline. CDR3 protein: CASSNSGGETQYF. The CDR3 nucleotides are TGTGCCAGCAGCAATAGTGGGGGGGAGACCCAGTACTTC.

The J gene is TRBJ2-1, the V gene TRBV19, with 12 bases that match TRBD2. The CDR3 consists of 19 residues. V was clipped by 0 bases and J by 0 bases; unmatched bases: 6. Germline V CDR1 and CDR2: LNHDA, SQIVND (reference sequence). The CDR3 loop is CASSIDYTSGGRSYNEQFF. CDR3 nucleotide sequence: TGTGCCAGTAGTATAGATTACACTAGCGGGGGGCGCTCCTACAATGAGCAGTTCTTC.

This clone was detected once. The chain couples TRBV19 to TRBJ1-1; TRBD1 is a possible D gene (6 bases). Germline V CDR1 and CDR2: LNHDA, SQIVND (reference sequence). The CDR3 is 16 residues long. Trimming cost V 5 bases and J 0 bases, with 16 bases left between them. The CDR3 spells CASSPRTENMNTEAFF. In DNA, the CDR3 is TGTGCCAGTAGTCCTAGGACAGAGAACATGAACACTGAAGCTTTCTTT.

J is TRBJ1-1 and V is TRBV24-1, with D tentatively TRBD1 (5 bases). The germline CDR1 and CDR2 sequences are KGHDR and SFDVKD. This CDR3 region has 13 residues. Deletions cut 4 bases from V and 5 bases from J, with 10 bases between. The CDR3 nucleotides are TGTGCCACCAGTGACCTGGGGGGAACTGAAGCTTTCTTT. This gives the protein CATSDLGGTEAFF.

The chain is built from TRBV6-2 or TRBV6-3 and TRBJ2-7; D ambiguous. Germline values: CDR1 MNHEY, CDR2 SVGEGT. The CDR3 extends over 15 amino acids. The V and J ends lost 0 bases and 3 bases respectively, with 12 bases between them. In DNA, the CDR3 is TGTGCCAGCAGTTACTCGTACCGATTCGGCTACGAGCAGTACTTC. Its protein product is CASSYSYRFGYEQYF.

The V gene is TRBV2, the J gene TRBJ2-7; weak D call: TRBD1 (6 bases). Trimming pared 8 bases from V and 0 bases from J, leaving 14 bases between. This CDR3 is built from 14 residues. CDR1 SNHLY and CDR2 FYNNEI come from the germline V gene. DNA of the CDR3: TGTGCCAGCGTCAGTAGGGGGAGCTCCTACGAGCAGTACTTC. It encodes CASVSRGSSYEQYF. The variable domain in full, completed from reference TRBV2 and TRBJ2-7, reads EPEVTQTPSHQVTQMGQEVILRCVPISNHLYFYWYRQILGQKVEFLVSFYNNEISEKSEIFDDQFSVERPDGSNFTLKIRSTKLEDSAMYFCASVSRGSSYEQYFGPGTRLTVT.

The gene calls are TRBV7-9 and TRBJ1-2; perhaps TRBD1 as D (6 bases). Germline CDR1 and CDR2: SEHNR and FQNEAQ (reference sequence). Trimming pared 4 bases from V and 3 bases from J, leaving 18 bases between. The CDR3 totals 16 residues. The CDR3, as DNA: TGTGCCAGCAGCTCGGGCAGGGGAGCGCGGGACTATGGCTACACCTTC. Its translation is CASSSGRGARDYGYTF.